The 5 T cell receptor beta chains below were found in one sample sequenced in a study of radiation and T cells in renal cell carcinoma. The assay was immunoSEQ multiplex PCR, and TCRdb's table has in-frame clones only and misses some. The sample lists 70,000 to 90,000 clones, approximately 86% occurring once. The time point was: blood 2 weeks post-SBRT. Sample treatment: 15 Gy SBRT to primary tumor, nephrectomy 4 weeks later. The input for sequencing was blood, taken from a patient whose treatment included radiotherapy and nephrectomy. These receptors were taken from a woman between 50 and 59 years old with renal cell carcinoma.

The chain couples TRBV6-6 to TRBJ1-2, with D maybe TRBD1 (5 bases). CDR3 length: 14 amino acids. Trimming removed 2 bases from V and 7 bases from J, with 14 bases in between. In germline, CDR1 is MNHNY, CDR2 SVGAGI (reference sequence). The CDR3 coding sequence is TGTGCCAGCAGTTACCTTACATCCAGGGCTGGCTACACCTTC. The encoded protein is CASSYLTSRAGYTF.

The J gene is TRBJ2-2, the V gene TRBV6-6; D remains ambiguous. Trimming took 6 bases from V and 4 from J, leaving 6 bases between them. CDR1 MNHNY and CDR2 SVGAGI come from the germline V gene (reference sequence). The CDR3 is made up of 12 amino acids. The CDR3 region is CASRTITGELFF. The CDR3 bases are TGTGCCAGCAGAACCATCACCGGGGAGCTGTTTTTT.

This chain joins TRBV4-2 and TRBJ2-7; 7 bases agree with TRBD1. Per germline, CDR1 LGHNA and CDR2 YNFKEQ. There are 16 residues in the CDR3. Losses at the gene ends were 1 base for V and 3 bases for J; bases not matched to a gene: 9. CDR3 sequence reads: CASSQGSTGQSYEQYF. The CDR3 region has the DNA TGTGCCAGCAGCCAAGGGAGCACGGGACAGAGCTACGAGCAGTACTTC.

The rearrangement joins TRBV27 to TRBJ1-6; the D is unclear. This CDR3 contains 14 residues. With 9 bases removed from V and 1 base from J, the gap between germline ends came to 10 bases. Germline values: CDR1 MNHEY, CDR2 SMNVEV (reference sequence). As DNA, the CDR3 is TGTGCCAGGCCCCCCGGGTCCTATAATTCACCCCTCCACTTT. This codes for CARPPGSYNSPLHF.

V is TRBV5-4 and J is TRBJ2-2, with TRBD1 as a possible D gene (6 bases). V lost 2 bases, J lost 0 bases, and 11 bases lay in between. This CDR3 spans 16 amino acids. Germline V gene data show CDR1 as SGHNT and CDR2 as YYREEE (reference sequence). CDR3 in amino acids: CASSFGQSTNTGELFF. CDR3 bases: TGTGCCAGCAGCTTTGGACAGAGCACGAACACCGGGGAGCTGTTTTTT.